A selection of T cell receptor beta chains follows, all from one sample in a study of control samples from healthy donors and cancer patients. Sequencing used immunoSEQ multiplex PCR; TCRdb keeps in-frame clones, though not all of them. The sample records 110,000 to 150,000 clones, 90% to 95% being singletons. The sequencing sample was made of blood. These receptors all stem from a man in his forties in good health. Both conserved end residues are part of each CDR3. The order of the fields is CDR3 protein, CDR3 DNA, V gene, D gene, CDR3 length, J gene, clone size. A D gene is named only where the DNA matches it firmly. A row's size may be missing; if present it is once, few, many or a size class.

CDR3: CATSFRVGSTDTQYF
DNA: TGTGCCACCAGTTTTAGAGTAGGGAGCACAGATACGCAGTATTTT
V: TRBV24-1
D: .
length: 15
J: TRBJ2-3
size: .

CDR3: CASGLVPYNEQFF
DNA: TGTGCTAGTGGTTTGGTACCGTACAATGAGCAGTTCTTC
V: TRBV12-5
D: .
length: 13
J: TRBJ2-1
size: .

CDR3: CASSFGTAYNEQFF
DNA: TGTGCCAGTAGTTTCGGGACAGCCTACAATGAGCAGTTCTTC
V: TRBV19
D: TRBD1
length: 14
J: TRBJ2-1
size: .

CDR3: CASSQVPGGPNIQYF
DNA: TGCGCCAGCAGCCAAGTCCCGGGGGGGCCGAACATTCAGTACTTC
V: TRBV4-3
D: TRBD2
length: 15
J: TRBJ2-4
size: .

CDR3: CASSLGAASPISYNEQFF
DNA: TGTGCCAGCAGCTTAGGGGCGGCTAGCCCAATCTCCTACAATGAGCAGTTCTTC
V: TRBV7-6
D: .
length: 18
J: TRBJ2-1
size: .

CDR3: CASTMDRGYEQYF
DNA: TGTGCCAGCACCATGGACAGGGGCTACGAGCAGTACTTC
V: TRBV7-9
D: TRBD1
length: 13
J: TRBJ2-7
size: few

CDR3: CASAQRDTEAFF
DNA: TGTGCCAGCGCCCAACGGGACACTGAAGCTTTCTTT
V: TRBV12-3/TRBV12-4
D: .
length: 12
J: TRBJ1-1
size: once

CDR3: CASSPYREIYNEQFF
DNA: TGTGCCAGCAGCCCCTACAGGGAGATATACAATGAGCAGTTCTTC
V: TRBV7-9
D: .
length: 15
J: TRBJ2-1
size: .

CDR3: CASRSGSYNEQFF
DNA: TGTGCCAGCAGGAGCGGGAGCTACAATGAGCAGTTCTTC
V: TRBV28
D: TRBD2
length: 13
J: TRBJ2-1
size: .

CDR3: CASSWTGGTGETQYF
DNA: TGTGCCAGCAGCTGGACAGGGGGCACTGGGGAGACCCAGTACTTC
V: TRBV5-5
D: TRBD1
length: 15
J: TRBJ2-5
size: .

CDR3: CASSHPGQGFEQFF
DNA: TGCGCCAGCAGCCATCCGGGACAGGGGTTTGAGCAGTTCTTC
V: TRBV4-1
D: TRBD1
length: 14
J: TRBJ2-1
size: .

CDR3: CASSREGLRNEKLFF
DNA: TGTGCCAGCAGCAGGGAGGGACTCCGGAATGAAAAACTGTTTTTT
V: TRBV21-1
D: .
length: 15
J: TRBJ1-4
size: .

CDR3: CASSLGGQGTYEQYF
DNA: TGTGCCAGCAGCTTGGGAGGACAGGGGACGTACGAGCAGTACTTC
V: TRBV5-4
D: TRBD1
length: 15
J: TRBJ2-7
size: once

CDR3: CASSRTNEAFF
DNA: TGTGCCAGCAGCCGAACCAATGAAGCTTTCTTT
V: TRBV7-6
D: .
length: 11
J: TRBJ1-1
size: once

CDR3: CAGGKGSSYNSPLHF
DNA: TGTGCCGGAGGGAAGGGGAGCTCCTATAATTCACCCCTCCACTTT
V: TRBV6-5
D: .
length: 15
J: TRBJ1-6
size: .

CDR3: CAWSGGAGGEKLFF
DNA: TGTGCCTGGAGTGGAGGTGCGGGAGGTGAAAAACTGTTTTTT
V: TRBV30
D: .
length: 14
J: TRBJ1-4
size: .

CDR3: CATSLPGPSNQPQHF
DNA: TGTGCCACCAGCCTCCCCGGGCCCAGCAATCAGCCCCAGCATTTT
V: TRBV24-1
D: .
length: 15
J: TRBJ1-5
size: once

CDR3: CASSEYGRVSYEQYF
DNA: TGTGCCAGCAGTGAATACGGCAGGGTCTCCTACGAGCAGTACTTC
V: TRBV6-1
D: .
length: 15
J: TRBJ2-7
size: once

CDR3: CASSQDEDLDTGELFF
DNA: TGCGCCAGCAGCCAAGATGAGGACCTGGACACCGGGGAGCTGTTTTTT
V: TRBV4-1
D: .
length: 16
J: TRBJ2-2
size: once

CDR3: CATSPGNSNQPQHF
DNA: TGTGCCACATCACCGGGGAATAGCAATCAGCCCCAGCATTTT
V: TRBV6-5
D: .
length: 14
J: TRBJ1-5
size: .

CDR3: CASSFVYGDRDDFSNQPQHF
DNA: TGTGCCAGCAGTTTCGTCTACGGGGACAGGGATGATTTTAGCAATCAGCCCCAGCATTTT
V: TRBV28
D: TRBD1
length: 20
J: TRBJ1-5
size: .

CDR3: CATSAAGAGYNEQFF
DNA: TGTGCCACCAGTGCCGCGGGAGCTGGCTACAATGAGCAGTTCTTC
V: TRBV24-1
D: TRBD2
length: 15
J: TRBJ2-1
size: .

CDR3: CASSYLGSNTGELFF
DNA: TGTGCCAGCAGTTACCTAGGCTCCAACACCGGGGAGCTGTTTTTT
V: TRBV6-6
D: .
length: 15
J: TRBJ2-2
size: .

CDR3: CASSRQGESYEQYF
DNA: TGTGCCAGCAGCAGGCAGGGCGAATCCTACGAGCAGTACTTC
V: TRBV27
D: .
length: 14
J: TRBJ2-7
size: .

CDR3: CASSSTGEETQYF
DNA: TGTGCCAGCAGCTCGACAGGGGAAGAGACCCAGTACTTC
V: TRBV12-3/TRBV12-4
D: TRBD1
length: 13
J: TRBJ2-5
size: once

CDR3: CASSTWVLGNEQFF
DNA: TGTGCCAGTAGTACCTGGGTCCTGGGCAATGAGCAGTTCTTC
V: TRBV19
D: .
length: 14
J: TRBJ2-1
size: once

CDR3: CASSYQSSYNSPLHF
DNA: TGTGCCAGCAGTTACCAGAGCTCCTATAATTCACCCCTCCACTTT
V: TRBV6-5
D: .
length: 15
J: TRBJ1-6
size: .

CDR3: CASSPRTGLDGYTF
DNA: TGTGCCAGCAGTCCCCGGACAGGCCTTGATGGCTACACCTTC
V: TRBV6-5
D: TRBD1
length: 14
J: TRBJ1-2
size: .

CDR3: CASSLDGTAYEQYF
DNA: TGTGCCAGCAGCTTAGACGGGACTGCCTACGAGCAGTACTTC
V: TRBV11-2
D: .
length: 14
J: TRBJ2-7
size: .

CDR3: CASSQVGTDYGYTF
DNA: TGCGCCAGCAGCCAAGTTGGGACAGACTATGGCTACACCTTC
V: TRBV4-1
D: TRBD1
length: 14
J: TRBJ1-2
size: once

CDR3: CASSLSPSDHEQFF
DNA: TGTGCCAGCAGCTTAAGTCCTAGCGACCATGAGCAGTTCTTC
V: TRBV7-3
D: .
length: 14
J: TRBJ2-1
size: .

CDR3: CASSLASASEQFF
DNA: TGTGCCAGCAGCTTGGCTTCGGCTTCTGAGCAGTTCTTC
V: TRBV5-6
D: .
length: 13
J: TRBJ2-1
size: .

CDR3: CASSTDYGYTF
DNA: TGTGCCAGCAGCACTGACTATGGCTACACCTTC
V: TRBV5-6
D: .
length: 11
J: TRBJ1-2
size: .

CDR3: CASSLVGGTNEKLFF
DNA: TGTGCCAGCAGCTTGGTCGGGGGAACTAATGAAAAACTGTTTTTT
V: TRBV5-4
D: .
length: 15
J: TRBJ1-4
size: .

CDR3: CASSLIPLETQYF
DNA: TGCGCCAGCAGCTTGATCCCACTAGAGACCCAGTACTTC
V: TRBV5-1
D: .
length: 13
J: TRBJ2-5
size: .

CDR3: CASSMNRDKQFF
DNA: TGTGCCAGTAGTATGAACCGGGACAAGCAGTTCTTC
V: TRBV19
D: .
length: 12
J: TRBJ2-1
size: .

CDR3: CASSLFRGEVAEAFF
DNA: TGTGCCAGCAGCTTATTCAGGGGGGAGGTCGCTGAAGCTTTCTTT
V: TRBV11-1
D: TRBD1
length: 15
J: TRBJ1-1
size: .

CDR3: CAISESWAGAEQFF
DNA: TGTGCCATCAGTGAGTCCTGGGCAGGCGCTGAGCAGTTCTTC
V: TRBV10-3
D: .
length: 14
J: TRBJ2-1
size: .

CDR3: CASSYSRSGAAYEQYF
DNA: TGTGCCAGCAGTTACTCGAGGTCAGGGGCCGCCTACGAGCAGTACTTC
V: TRBV6-5
D: .
length: 16
J: TRBJ2-7
size: .

CDR3: CASRDRQGANYEQYF
DNA: TGCGCCAGCAGAGACAGACAGGGGGCTAACTACGAGCAGTACTTC
V: TRBV5-1
D: TRBD1
length: 15
J: TRBJ2-7
size: .

CDR3: CASSSGTSGSYNEQFF
DNA: TGTGCCAGCTCATCAGGGACTAGCGGATCCTACAATGAGCAGTTCTTC
V: TRBV18
D: TRBD2
length: 16
J: TRBJ2-1
size: .

CDR3: CASSPDRGPYEQYF
DNA: TGTGCCAGCAGTCCCGATAGGGGGCCCTACGAGCAGTACTTC
V: TRBV27
D: TRBD1
length: 14
J: TRBJ2-7
size: once

CDR3: CASKIGRSSYNEQFF
DNA: TGTGCCAGCAAAATAGGGAGGAGCTCCTACAATGAGCAGTTCTTC
V: TRBV6-5
D: .
length: 15
J: TRBJ2-1
size: .

CDR3: CASSAGQGVDTQYF
DNA: TGTGCCAGCAGCGCCGGACAGGGTGTCGATACGCAGTATTTT
V: TRBV7-3
D: TRBD1
length: 14
J: TRBJ2-3
size: .

CDR3: CASSRTETYEQYF
DNA: TGTGCCAGCAGTCGAACAGAGACCTACGAGCAGTACTTC
V: TRBV6-5
D: .
length: 13
J: TRBJ2-7
size: .

CDR3: CASSPRDRVSDTQYF
DNA: TGTGCCAGCAGTCCCCGGGACAGGGTATCCGATACGCAGTATTTT
V: TRBV27
D: TRBD1
length: 15
J: TRBJ2-3
size: once